The T cell receptor beta chain described here comes from a study of shared clonotypes between healthy human individuals. Whole-study results and caveats: There were few donors, and this limited the genetic and exposure-history diversity represented. Naive subsets generally had larger estimated richness than memory subsets.

As for this clone: Its antigen is not identified.

The table came from immunoSEQ multiplex PCR; TCRdb's copy has only in-frame clones and leaves some out. The sample consists of 2 million or so clones, just under 95% of them appearing once. The CDR3 sequence is 16 residues long. Trimming took 9 bases from V and 0 from J, leaving 18 bases between them. Germline V gene lookup returns CDR1 LNHDA and CDR2 SQIVND (reference sequence). Cells designated naive CD8 were CD45RO-negative and were positively selected for CCR7, with terminally differentiated effector memory CD45RA+ cells excluded. The receptor was isolated from a man aged 18 to 35 in good health. The sequencing sample was made of naive CD8+ T cells sorted from blood. V gene TRBV19 combines with J gene TRBJ1-3, with D possibly TRBD1 on 6 matching bases. CDR3 DNA sequence: TGTGCCAGCACCCGTTGGGGGCTGAGCTCTGGAAACACCATATATTTT. Translated: CASTRWGLSSGNTIYF.